The clone carrying this TCR beta chain was detected a few times. Antigen unknown. The record originates from a study of T-cell memory formation after mild COVID-19. Study observations and caveats: While clones contracting from day 15 to 85 were balanced between CD4 and CD8, later expanders leaned CD4+. Second-wave clones reaching peak frequency on day 37 lacked confirmed SARS-CoV-2 specificity.

Via MiXCR, TCRdb re-called the 5' RACE reads, giving one row per CDR3 protein. The table has around 200,000 distinct CDR3 sequences, around a fifth seen once. The V and J ends lost 4 bases and 7 bases respectively, with 14 bases between them. The germline CDR1 and CDR2 sequences are SGHRS and YFSETQ. This CDR3 is 13 amino acids long. The receptor was isolated from an adult woman who had mild COVID-19 (a few samples of this study predate the infection). Cell type and time point are not known. The chain links TRBV5-1 to TRBJ1-1, with TRBD1 as a possible D gene (6 bases). Specimen: PBMCs or a T cell subset sorted from them (not recorded which). Here the CDR3 reads CASSVTGGLEAFF. The CDR3 region has the DNA TGCGCCAGCAGCGTGACAGGTGGGCTTGAAGCTTTCTTT.